This is a list of T cell receptor beta chains from one sample in a study of identical twins. From the 5' RACE reads, TCRdb called clonotypes with MiXCR, one entry per CDR3 protein. The table includes approximately 300,000 distinct CDR3 sequences, roughly 9.8% detected once. A further study also used this sample, focusing on yellow fever vaccine responses in identical twins.

The source material was CD8+ T cells sorted from blood. All receptors derive from a woman younger than 30 in good health. CDR3s include the opening cysteine and the closing phenylalanine or tryptophan. The D gene is left open where the match is weak. For some rows the clone size is stated as once, few or many, or as a class when expanded; others skip it.

V gene	J gene	D gene	clone size	CDR3 protein	CDR3 DNA
TRBV5-1	TRBJ1-2	TRBD1	few	CASSLGDRVNYGYTF	TGCGCCAGCAGCTTGGGTGACAGGGTTAACTATGGCTACACCTTC
TRBV7-8	TRBJ1-6	.	.	CASSSLDNSPLHF	TGTGCCAGCAGCTCGTTAGACAATTCACCCCTCCACTTT
TRBV4-3	TRBJ2-7	.	.	CASSQDRDTYEQYF	TGCGCCAGCAGCCAAGATCGGGACACCTACGAGCAGTACTTC
TRBV9	TRBJ2-3	.	.	CASSPSTGWDTQYF	TGTGCCAGCAGCCCGAGTACGGGTTGGGATACGCAGTATTTT
TRBV7-9	TRBJ2-3	.	many	CASKTTDTQYF	TGTGCCAGCAAGACAACAGATACGCAGTATTTT
TRBV9	TRBJ2-1	.	many	CASSAPPLGAPQFF	TGTGCCAGCAGCGCCCCTCCTTTGGGGGCCCCGCAGTTCTTC
TRBV3-1	TRBJ2-7	.	.	CASSPSHGLSYEQYF	TGTGCCAGCAGCCCTTCCCATGGCCTCTCCTACGAGCAGTACTTC
TRBV7-9	TRBJ2-7	.	many	CASSKDDRSYEQYF	TGTGCCAGCAGTAAAGACGACAGATCCTACGAGCAGTACTTC
TRBV7-9	TRBJ2-5	TRBD1	few	CASSSGRGRLETQYF	TGTGCCAGCAGCTCGGGCAGGGGGCGCTTAGAGACCCAGTACTTC
TRBV27	TRBJ2-5	.	.	CASSREVGETQYF	TGTGCCAGCAGCCGCGAGGTAGGAGAGACCCAGTACTTC
TRBV12-3/TRBV12-4	TRBJ2-7	.	few	CASTPGLSSYEQYF	TGTGCCAGCACCCCGGGACTGAGCTCCTACGAGCAGTACTTC
TRBV7-2	TRBJ2-4	.	many	CASRGTDLAKNIQYF	TGTGCCAGCAGGGGGACTGATCTAGCCAAAAACATTCAGTACTTC
TRBV5-5	TRBJ2-7	.	many	CASSLVTDGGYEQYF	TGTGCCAGCAGCTTGGTGACAGATGGGGGATACGAGCAGTACTTC